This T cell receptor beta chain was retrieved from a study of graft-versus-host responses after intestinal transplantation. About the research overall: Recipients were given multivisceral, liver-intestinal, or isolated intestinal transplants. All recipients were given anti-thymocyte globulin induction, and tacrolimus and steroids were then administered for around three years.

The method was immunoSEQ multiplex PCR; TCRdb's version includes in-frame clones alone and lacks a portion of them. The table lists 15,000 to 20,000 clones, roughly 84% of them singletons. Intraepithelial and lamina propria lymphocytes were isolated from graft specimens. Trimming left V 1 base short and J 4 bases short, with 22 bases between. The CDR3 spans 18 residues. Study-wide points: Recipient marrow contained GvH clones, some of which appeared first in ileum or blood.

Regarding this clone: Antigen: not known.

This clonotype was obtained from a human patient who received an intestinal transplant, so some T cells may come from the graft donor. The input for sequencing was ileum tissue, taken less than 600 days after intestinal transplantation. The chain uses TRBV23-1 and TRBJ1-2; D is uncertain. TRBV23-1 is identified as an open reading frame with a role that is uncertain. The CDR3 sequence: CASSQLRAGAYSAYGYTF. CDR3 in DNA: TGCGCCAGCAGTCAATTGAGGGCCGGCGCGTACTCGGCCTATGGCTACACCTTC.